This T cell receptor beta chain came from a study of cytomegalovirus exposure and HLA in healthy donors. Study-wide points: Among TCR beta chains, those listed as cytomegalovirus-associated numbered more than 150.

As for this clone: What it binds is not known.

The PCR was carried out with 60 Vbeta primers and 13 Jbeta primers. This table comes from immunoSEQ multiplex PCR, and its TCRdb copy is limited to in-frame clones, with some not included. The sample records over 100,000 clones, 60% to 80% being singletons. This CDR3 spans 17 amino acids. The germline V gene has CDR1 SGHDN and CDR2 FVKESK. The junction had 14 bases not matched to a gene; V was cut back by 2 bases and J by 5 bases. The source is a human donor in good health. Material: PBMCs. The V and J genes are TRBV14 and TRBJ1-2, with 7 bases fitting TRBD1. The chain's CDR3 is CASSQFPGPTGEYGYTF. The DNA for the CDR3 is TGTGCCAGCAGCCAATTTCCCGGACCTACAGGGGAATATGGCTACACCTTC.